This T cell receptor (beta chain) stems from a study of beta chain features in type 1 diabetes. Study-level points and caveats: Within each of all four CD4+ subsets, Type 1 diabetes patients had TCRB CDR3s that were moderately but significantly shorter.

Germline V gene data show CDR1 as GTSNPN and CDR2 as SVGIG (reference sequence). CDR3 length equals 14 residues. V was pared by 2 bases and J by 6 bases, with 16 bases between. All of the isolated RNA was reverse transcribed, so expressed TCRB transcripts were sequenced. Repertoires were generated with immunoSEQ multiplex PCR, while TCRdb's copy carries only in-frame clones and drops some. The table has more than 250,000 clones, approximately 24% seen once. Averaging roughly 110 mL, one heparinised blood draw was given by each donor. As concerns this clone: As yet, its antigen is unknown.

The chain employs TRBV30 and TRBJ1-1; TRBD1 is a possible D gene (5 bases). The clonotype originates from a woman in her 30s with type 1 diabetes. The sample consisted of naive CD4+ T cells from blood. The DNA for the CDR3 is TGTGCCTGGAGTCCCTCGGGAGGAGGGGCTGAAGCTTTCTTT. Translating it yields CAWSPSGGGAEAFF.